This is a list of T cell receptor beta chains from one sample in a study of cytomegalovirus exposure and HLA in healthy donors. Produced via immunoSEQ multiplex PCR; TCRdb's table is partial and in-frame only. Of under 150,000 clones in the sample, 70% to 90% were seen once. Sequencing was performed on PBMCs. The origin of the receptors is a man aged 40-55 years in good health and CMV-seronegative. Each CDR3 is given with its conserved first and last residue. The D gene is left open where the match is weak. Size is stated for part of the rows, as once, few or many counts, or as a class when the clone is expanded.

V	J	D	size	CDR3	DNA
TRBV5-4	TRBJ2-5	.	.	CASSDGLQETGTQYF	TGTGCCAGCAGCGATGGACTTCAGGAGACGGGGACCCAGTACTTC
TRBV7-9	TRBJ1-2	TRBD1	.	CSSSLTGQGIHGYTF	TGTTCCAGCAGCTTAACGGGACAGGGAATACATGGCTACACCTTC
TRBV7-3	TRBJ2-5	TRBD1	once	CASSPRTGGETQYF	TGTGCCAGCAGCCCCAGGACAGGGGGAGAGACCCAGTACTTC
TRBV30	TRBJ1-1	TRBD1	.	CAWSRGQGRTEAFF	TGTGCCTGGAGTCGAGGACAGGGGCGGACTGAAGCTTTCTTT
TRBV6-5	TRBJ2-3	TRBD1	.	CASILGQGTDTQYF	TGTGCCAGCATCTTAGGACAGGGCACAGATACGCAGTATTTT
TRBV7-7	TRBJ2-1	.	.	CASSLGSASSYNEQFF	TGTGCTAGCAGCTTAGGTAGCGCAAGCTCCTACAATGAGCAGTTCTTC
TRBV5-1	TRBJ2-7	.	.	CASSLAARGEDEQYF	TGCGCCAGCAGCTTGGCTGCCAGGGGGGAGGACGAGCAGTACTTC
TRBV27	TRBJ2-5	TRBD2	.	CASSQLAGGPQETQYF	TGTGCCAGCAGCCAACTAGCGGGAGGGCCCCAAGAGACCCAGTACTTC
TRBV5-1	TRBJ2-3	.	.	CASSLVAVHTDTQYF	TGCGCCAGCAGCTTGGTAGCGGTTCACACAGATACGCAGTATTTT
TRBV9	TRBJ2-1	.	.	CASSPLGQSSYNEQFF	TGTGCCAGCAGCCCCCTAGGACAGTCCTCCTACAATGAGCAGTTCTTC
TRBV25-1	TRBJ2-5	.	.	CASSEWAAPAQYF	TGTGCCAGCAGTGAATGGGCCGCCCCGGCCCAGTACTTC
TRBV7-2	TRBJ2-7	.	.	CASTLVGGSSYEQYF	TGTGCCAGCACTTTGGTAGGGGGAAGCTCCTACGAGCAGTACTTC